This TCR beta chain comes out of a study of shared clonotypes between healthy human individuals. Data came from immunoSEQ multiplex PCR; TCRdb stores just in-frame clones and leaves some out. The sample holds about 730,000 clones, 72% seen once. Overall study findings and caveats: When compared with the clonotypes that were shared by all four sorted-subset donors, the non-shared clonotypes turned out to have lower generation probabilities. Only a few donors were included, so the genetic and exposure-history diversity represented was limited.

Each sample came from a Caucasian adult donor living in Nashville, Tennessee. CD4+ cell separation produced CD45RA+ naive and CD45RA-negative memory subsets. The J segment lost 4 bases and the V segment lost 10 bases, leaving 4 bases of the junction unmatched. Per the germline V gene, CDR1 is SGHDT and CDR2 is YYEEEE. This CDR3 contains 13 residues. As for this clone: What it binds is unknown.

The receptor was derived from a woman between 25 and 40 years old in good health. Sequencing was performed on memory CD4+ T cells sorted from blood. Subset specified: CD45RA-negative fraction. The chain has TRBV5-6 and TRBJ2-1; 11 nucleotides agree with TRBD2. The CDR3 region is CAGRLAGYNEQFF. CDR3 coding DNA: TGTGCCGGACGACTAGCGGGATACAATGAGCAGTTCTTC.